This TCR beta chain is from a study of blood T cell repertoires in COVID-19. Sequencing used immunoSEQ multiplex PCR; TCRdb keeps in-frame clones, though not all of them. This sample carries approximately 120,000 clones, around 83% of them seen once, and the ten largest clones take 15% to 20%. This clonotype was obtained from a man between 25 and 39 years old who had recovered from COVID-19. The specimen sequenced was PBMCs or T cells enriched from blood (not recorded which).

CDR3 bases: TGTGCCAGCAGCCCGCGGACAGGGGGCGAAAACACCATATATTTT. Residues: CASSPRTGGENTIYF. The rearrangement uses TRBV9 and TRBJ1-3; 11 nucleotides match TRBD1. The CDR3 has 15 residues. Germline V lookup: CDR1 SGDLS, CDR2 YYNGEE. V was clipped by 4 bases and J by 6 bases; unmatched bases: 6.